This T cell receptor beta chain came from a study of cytomegalovirus exposure and HLA in healthy donors. General observations from the study: Most sequenced TCRs were rare (though some public TCRs occurred in many donors). CMV antigen specificity was confirmed in vitro for a few CMV-associated chains.

With regard to this clone: Its antigen is still unknown.

TCRdb's table, derived via immunoSEQ multiplex PCR, lists solely in-frame clones and lacks some. The sample holds 250,000 to 300,000 clones; 80% to 90% are singletons and the top ten take around 1%. The validation cohort, a group of over a hundred subjects, included the donors and was separate from the roughly 700-subject first cohort. Germline V gives CDR1 SGHRS, CDR2 YFSETQ. The CDR3 totals 16 residues. V trimming: 3 bases; J trimming: 8 bases; junction bases outside the gene matches: 11. This chain connects TRBV5-1 to TRBJ1-4, with TRBD1 identical over 9 bases. This receptor was identified in a woman under 30 in good health and CMV-seronegative. Material: PBMCs. CDR3 region: CASSSLSGQGNEKLFF. For the CDR3, the DNA is TGCGCCAGCAGCTCCCTGTCCGGACAGGGGAACGAAAAACTGTTTTTT.